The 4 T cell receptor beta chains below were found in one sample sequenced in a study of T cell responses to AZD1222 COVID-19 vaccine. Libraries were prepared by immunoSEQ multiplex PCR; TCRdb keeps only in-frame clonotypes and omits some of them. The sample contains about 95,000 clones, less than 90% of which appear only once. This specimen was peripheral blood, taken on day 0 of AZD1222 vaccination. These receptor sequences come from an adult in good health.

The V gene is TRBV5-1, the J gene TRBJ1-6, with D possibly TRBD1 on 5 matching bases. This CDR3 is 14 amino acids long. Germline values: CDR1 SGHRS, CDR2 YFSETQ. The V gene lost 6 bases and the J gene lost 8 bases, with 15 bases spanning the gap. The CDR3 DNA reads TGCGCCAGCACCCGCGGGACTGGAGATTCACCCCTCCACTTT. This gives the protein CASTRGTGDSPLHF. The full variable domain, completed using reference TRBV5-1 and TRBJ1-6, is KAGVTQTPRYLIKTRGQQVTLSCSPISGHRSVSWYQQTPGQGLQFLFEYFSETQRNKGNFPGRFSGRQFSNSRSEMNVSTLELGDSALYLCASTRGTGDSPLHFGNGTRLTVT.

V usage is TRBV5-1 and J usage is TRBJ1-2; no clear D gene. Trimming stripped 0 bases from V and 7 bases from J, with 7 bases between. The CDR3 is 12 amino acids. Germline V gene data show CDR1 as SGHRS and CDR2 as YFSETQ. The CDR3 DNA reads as TGCGCCAGCAGCTTGGAATGGGGTGGCTACACCTTC. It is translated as CASSLEWGGYTF.

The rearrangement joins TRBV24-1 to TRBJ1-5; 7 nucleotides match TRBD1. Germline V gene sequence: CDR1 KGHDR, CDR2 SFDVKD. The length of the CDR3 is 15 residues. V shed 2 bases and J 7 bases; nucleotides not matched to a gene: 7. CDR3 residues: CATSDSRQGSQPQHF. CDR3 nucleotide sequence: TGTGCCACCAGTGATTCCAGACAGGGCAGCCAGCCCCAGCATTTT.

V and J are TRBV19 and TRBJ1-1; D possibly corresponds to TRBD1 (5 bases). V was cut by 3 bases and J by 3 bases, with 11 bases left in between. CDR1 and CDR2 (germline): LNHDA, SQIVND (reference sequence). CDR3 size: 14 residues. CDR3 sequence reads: CASSMSGAHTEAFF. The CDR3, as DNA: TGTGCCAGTAGTATGTCCGGGGCGCACACTGAAGCTTTCTTT.